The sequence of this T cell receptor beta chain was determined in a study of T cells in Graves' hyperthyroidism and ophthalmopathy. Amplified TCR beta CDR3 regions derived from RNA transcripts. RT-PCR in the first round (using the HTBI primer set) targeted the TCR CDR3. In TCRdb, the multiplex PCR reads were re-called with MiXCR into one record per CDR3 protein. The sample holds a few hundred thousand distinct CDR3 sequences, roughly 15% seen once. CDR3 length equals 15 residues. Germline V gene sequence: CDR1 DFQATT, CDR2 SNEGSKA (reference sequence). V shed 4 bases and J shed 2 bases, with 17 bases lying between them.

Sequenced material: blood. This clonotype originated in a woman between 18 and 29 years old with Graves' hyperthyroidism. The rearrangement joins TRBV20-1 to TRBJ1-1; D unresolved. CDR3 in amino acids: CSAISSGGTNTEAFF. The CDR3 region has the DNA TGCAGTGCTATTTCTAGCGGAGGAACAAACACTGAAGCTTTCTTT.